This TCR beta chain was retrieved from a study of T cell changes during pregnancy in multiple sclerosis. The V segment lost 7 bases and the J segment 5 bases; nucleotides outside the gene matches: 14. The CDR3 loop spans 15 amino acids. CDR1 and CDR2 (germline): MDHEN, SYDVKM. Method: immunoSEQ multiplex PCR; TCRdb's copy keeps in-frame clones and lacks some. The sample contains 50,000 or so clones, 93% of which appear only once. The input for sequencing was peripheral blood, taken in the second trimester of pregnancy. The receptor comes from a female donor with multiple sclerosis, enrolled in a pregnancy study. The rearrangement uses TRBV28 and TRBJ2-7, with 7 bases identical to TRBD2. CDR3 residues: CASTSLMAGVHEQYF. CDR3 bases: TGTGCCAGCACGTCCCTGATGGCGGGAGTCCACGAGCAGTACTTC.